This T cell receptor beta chain was sequenced for a study of cytomegalovirus exposure and HLA in healthy donors (dated by TCRdb to about 2017). Some background on the complete study: In an earlier analysis of under 600 of the donors, 276 Gb of sequence data and some 120 million unique TCR beta sequences from 180 million or so T cells were reported. The genetic ancestry cluster associated with self-reported Caucasian donors included 81% of the 300 to 450 genotyped donors. In an earlier analysis of over 550 of the donors, high-throughput TCR beta sequencing was used to judge whether each TCR beta V gene segment behaved as functional or pseudogenic. HLA typing included class I and class II loci at four-digit resolution. Typing coverage differed by locus: A, B, C, DRB1 and DQB1 were typed in roughly 620-630 donors, DQA1 in 500 to 550, DPA1 in over 600, and DPB1 in just under 490. A later analysis re-examined previously published TCR beta repertoires from roughly 720 donors and added high-resolution HLA genotyping to investigate patterns of TCR occurrence. Rather than drawing on any new phenotypic data, the later analysis identified candidate immune exposures from TCR beta sequences and the way those sequences occurred across donors. Among a few hundred genotyped donors of the cohort, an average of 235,054 unique TCR beta nucleotide sequences were sequenced per donor, around a sixth of them non-productive. A handful of DR-DQ haplotypes were treated as single units for association and clustering because of strong linkage in the cohort. All discovery cohort repertoires had been generated using a single sequencing platform. A later genetic analysis used genome-wide SNP genotypes for 398 of the 666 donors, treating that subset as a discovery cohort. The study aimed to test whether cataloging public T cell receptors could reveal signatures of past pathogen exposure. About 300 gigabases of sequencing data and 80 million or so unique TCR sequences were included in an early release covering roughly 700 HLA-typed donors. Along with the approximately 670-subject first cohort, a separate validation cohort of approximately 110 different subjects was used. Donor age, sex, ethnicity and CMV serostatus were compiled alongside the repertoire data. The study combined high-throughput TCR immunosequencing, statistical association of individual TCRs with disease status, and machine learning to predict cytomegalovirus infection status. The T cell repertoires of 666 subjects were profiled by immunosequencing and related to cytomegalovirus serostatus.

A note on this clone: Its specific antigen is unknown. Per-base qualities were not stored, and no clone one base away is much larger.

In total, more than 500 healthy bone marrow donors made up the cohort. All cohort members were sampled while nominally healthy, although unrecorded immune exposures were likely present. The donor was CMV seropositive and belonged to the group of 250 to 300 seropositive cohort members. A peripheral blood sample was collected from each donor, and TCR beta sequencing was performed on peripheral blood mononuclear cells. The Qiagen DNeasy Blood Extraction Kit was used to extract genomic DNA from the blood cell samples. The library was made by the immunoSEQ multiplex PCR assay. For the multiplex PCR, a mixture combining 60 forward primers for TCR Vbeta segments and 13 reverse primers for TCR Jbeta segments was used. Amplification of the CDR3 region of rearranged TCR beta genes was performed with a multiplex PCR assay on genomic DNA. The amplified TCR beta libraries were sequenced on the Illumina HiSeq System as 87-base-pair reads. Regarding the original processing steps: In a later analysis, some 80 million unique TCR beta chains were counted across the approximately 640 repertoires, and roughly 11 million of these chains were shared by at least two donors. A nearest-neighbor algorithm error-corrected the raw reads and collapsed the reads into unique sequences, merging closely related sequences to remove PCR and sequencing errors. Alignment of CDR3 sequences to IMGT reference sequences was used to assign V, D and J gene segments. For a sequence to be retained, a match of at least six nucleotides to both a V gene segment and a J gene segment was required. Rearrangements were classified as productive when the CDR3 lacked stop codons and remained in frame with V and J, and all other rearrangements were classified as non-productive. Following IMGT convention, CDR3 was defined as the stretch from the second conserved V-encoded cysteine up to the conserved J-encoded phenylalanine. Sequences without an unambiguous match to a single V gene segment were excluded from the earlier analysis of about 630 of the donors. An earlier analysis of roughly 590 of the donors called V segments functional above 56.7% productive rearrangements and segregating when the between-donor standard deviation exceeded 5%. A statistical classification framework was developed to diagnose cytomegalovirus status using the catalog of TCR beta chain sequences. V and J gene assignment, in a later analysis, came from comparing TCR nucleotide sequences with IMGT/GENE-DB human TR gene sequences. A later analysis assigned CDR3 sequences and most-parsimonious VDJ recombination scenarios with the TCRdist pipeline. A later analysis defined each TCR beta chain by its CDR3 amino acid sequence plus V-gene family, and excluded reads lacking a unique V-gene family. In a later analysis, 450 to 600 highly shared, low-generation-probability nucleotide sequences were removed to address suspected cross-contamination and a sequencing artifact. For each public chain, a later analysis derived a clonal expansion index from normalized ranks of inferred template counts within each repertoire. Generation probabilities in a later analysis came from a VDJ recombination model fitted to out-of-frame rearrangements, and those results were checked against IGoR. A later analysis scored TCR-TCR, TCR-HLA and TCR-CMV co-occurrence with hypergeometric tests, applying a repertoire-size bias correction to TCR pairs. In a later analysis, false discovery rates were estimated by permuting HLA or CMV assignments 20 times. In a later analysis, co-occurring TCRs were grouped using DBSCAN, and TCRdist sequence similarity was added for clustering within HLA-allele-positive subsets. Co-occurrence clustering excluded repertoires with fewer than 30,000 or more than 120,000 public chains, plus five with anomalous nucleotide sharing. The source is immuneACCESS, and TCRdb retained only in-frame sequences with V and J called. Part of the clones is not carried over; for the studies checked, unresolved V genes explain less than half of this, and the remainder is unexplained. The V and J calls and clone size were taken over from that table, and D and trimming were inferred from the DNA. The sample table holds 130,000 to 150,000 clones, of which 79% were seen once. The ten largest clonotypes hold less than 8% of the sample.

What the work shows at the level of the full study, not this receptor alone: A later analysis found that HLA-associated TCR beta chains were more clonally expanded and had lower generation probabilities than equally common non-associated chains. In a later analysis, several top co-occurrence clusters were reported to appear linked to parvovirus B19, influenza, CMV and Epstein-Barr virus. In vitro tests confirmed that a few of the cytomegalovirus-associated TCR beta chains recognize cytomegalovirus antigens. The presence/absence analyses assumed that sequencing depth was roughly uniform across donors, and that assumption may not be true. The earlier analysis of 587 of the donors excluded 15 to 20 rarely observed V segments, including chromosome 9 orphons, because counts were too low. A later analysis associated 16,951 TCR beta sequences with specific HLA alleles at a false discovery rate of 0.05. While some public TCRs were present in many individuals, most TCR sequences turned up only very rarely across donors. Linkage disequilibrium might explain the correlated functional status among segregating V segments, but an unknown experimental factor could not be excluded. A cluster of highly shared sequence variants was judged likely to be a technical artifact of the sequencing pipeline. In the study, about 150 TCR beta chains were listed as associated with cytomegalovirus. The authors suggested that the approach could potentially be extended to other disease states and immunological phenotypes. Because some donors lacked HLA typing at each locus, the association tests relied only on the typed subset. In both the original and validation cohorts, the classifier was reported to diagnose cytomegalovirus status with high specificity and sensitivity. Compared with the 666-donor mean, donors in an Asian-associated ancestry cluster had fewer N-insertions in productive TCRs, according to a later genetic analysis. In a later analysis, TCR association rates were found to vary across HLA loci, with the most associated TCRs seen for DRB1 alleles and the fewest for HLA-C alleles. Only TCR beta chains were sequenced in this cohort, and the absence of alpha or paired-chain data limited detectable features. Immune exposure information for the cohort was limited to CMV serostatus. A further reported finding was that TCR beta sequences accurately predicted the HLA-A and HLA-B alleles for most subjects in the first cohort. A later genetic analysis associated a missense DCLRE1C variant with V-gene and J-gene trimming of TCR beta chains, and an independent cohort replicated the association. Most CMV-associated TCR beta chains appeared to be HLA-restricted in a later analysis, and the HLA associations seemed to be driven largely by CMV exposure. When HLA alleles, especially DR and DQ, strongly co-occurred, TCR associations were difficult to assign to individual alleles. In an earlier analysis of 587 of the donors, most TCR beta V segments were observed in productive rearrangements about 87% or about 30% of the time, broadly matching IMGT annotations.

The receptor was derived from a woman aged 40 to 55 in good health and CMV-seropositive. The sample taken for sequencing was PBMCs.

At the DNA level, the sequence is TGTGCCAGCAGCTTAGCTACAGGGGGCCGGAGTAATTCACCCCTCCACTTT. It codes for CASSLATGGRSNSPLHF. This chain joins TRBV7-9 to TRBJ1-6, with TRBD1 matching 9 junction bases. Based on the germline V gene (reference sequence), the CDR1 and CDR2 sequences are SEHNR and FQNEAQ. The CDR3 starts with the cysteine, ends with the phenylalanine, and has 17 residues. The entry retains the CDR3 DNA only, 51 bases that are in frame from base 1. From V the trimming removes 0 bases and from J it removes 6 bases, while the gene matches leave 6 bases of the junction unaccounted for.